In its sample, the clone carrying this TCR beta chain was seen a few times. This sample stems from a study of CD8 T cells in ankylosing spondylitis. V was clipped by 11 bases and J by 3 bases, with 18 bases between them. The CDR3 length is 14 residues. CDR1 is ENHRY and CDR2 is SYGVKD in the germline V gene. MiXCR, applied by TCRdb to the 5' RACE reads, yields one record per CDR3 protein. The table lists around 180,000 distinct CDR3 sequences, around a sixth of them singletons, with approximately 4% in the top ten. The TCR sequence derives from a male donor under 30 with ankylosing spondylitis or in good health (not recorded which). The chain employs TRBV10-3 and TRBJ2-3; maybe TRBD1 (5 bases). The material sequenced was blood, either unsorted or a sorted T cell fraction (not recorded which). CDR3 loop: CAARTPRETDTQYF. CDR3 sequence (DNA): TGTGCCGCCCGGACCCCCAGGGAAACAGATACGCAGTATTTT.